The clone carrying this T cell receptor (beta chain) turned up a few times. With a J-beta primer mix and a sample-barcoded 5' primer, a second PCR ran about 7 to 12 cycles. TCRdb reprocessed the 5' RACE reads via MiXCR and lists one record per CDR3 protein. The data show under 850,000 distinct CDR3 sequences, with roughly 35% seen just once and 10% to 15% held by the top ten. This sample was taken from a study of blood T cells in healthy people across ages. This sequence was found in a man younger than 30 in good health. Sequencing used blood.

In nucleotides, the CDR3 is TGTGCCACCAGCAGAGGACAGGGGAACTATGGCTACACCTTC. Translated, it gives CATSRGQGNYGYTF. The chain recombines TRBV15 with TRBJ1-2, with TRBD1 matching over 8 bases. CDR1 LNHNV and CDR2 YYDKDF come from the germline V gene (reference sequence). Trimming removed 1 base from V and 2 bases from J; junction bases left unmatched: 0. CDR3 length: 14 amino acids.